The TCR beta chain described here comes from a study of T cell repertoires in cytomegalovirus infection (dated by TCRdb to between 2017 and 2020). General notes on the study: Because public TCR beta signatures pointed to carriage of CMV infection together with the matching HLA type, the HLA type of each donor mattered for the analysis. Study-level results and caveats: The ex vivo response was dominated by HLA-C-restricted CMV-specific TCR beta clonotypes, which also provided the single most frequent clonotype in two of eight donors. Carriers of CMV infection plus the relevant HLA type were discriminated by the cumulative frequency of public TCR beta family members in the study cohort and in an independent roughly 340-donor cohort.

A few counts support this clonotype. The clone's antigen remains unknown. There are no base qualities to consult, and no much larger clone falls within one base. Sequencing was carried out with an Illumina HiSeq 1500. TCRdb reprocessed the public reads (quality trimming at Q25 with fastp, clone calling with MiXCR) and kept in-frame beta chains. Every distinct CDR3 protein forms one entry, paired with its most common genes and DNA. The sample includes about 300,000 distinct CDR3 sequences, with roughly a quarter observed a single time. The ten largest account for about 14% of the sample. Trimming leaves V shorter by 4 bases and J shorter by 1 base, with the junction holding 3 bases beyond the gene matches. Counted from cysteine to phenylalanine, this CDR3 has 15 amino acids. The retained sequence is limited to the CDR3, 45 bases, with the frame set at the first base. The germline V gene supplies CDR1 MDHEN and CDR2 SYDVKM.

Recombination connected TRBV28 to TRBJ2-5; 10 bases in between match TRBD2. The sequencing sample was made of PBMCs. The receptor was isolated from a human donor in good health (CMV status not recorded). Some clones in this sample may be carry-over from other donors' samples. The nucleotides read TGTGCCAGCAGTTCCCCTAGCGGGGGCCAAGAGACCCAGTACTTC. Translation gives CASSSPSGGQETQYF.